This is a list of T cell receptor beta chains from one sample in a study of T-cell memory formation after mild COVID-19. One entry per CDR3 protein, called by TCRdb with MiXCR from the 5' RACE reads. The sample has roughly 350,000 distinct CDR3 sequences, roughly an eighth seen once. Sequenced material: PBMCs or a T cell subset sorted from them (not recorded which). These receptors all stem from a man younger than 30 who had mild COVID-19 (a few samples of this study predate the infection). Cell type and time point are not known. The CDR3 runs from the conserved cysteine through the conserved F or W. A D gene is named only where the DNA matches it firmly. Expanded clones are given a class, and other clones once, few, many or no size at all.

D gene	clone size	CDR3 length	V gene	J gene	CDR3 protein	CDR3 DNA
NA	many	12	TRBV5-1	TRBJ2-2	CASSPNYGELFF	TGCGCCAGCAGCCCCAACTACGGGGAGCTGTTTTTT
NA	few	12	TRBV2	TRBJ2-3	CASHEGSDTQYF	TGTGCCAGCCACGAGGGGTCGGATACGCAGTATTTT
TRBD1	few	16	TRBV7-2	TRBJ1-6	CASSLVLTGLISPLHF	TGTGCCAGCAGCTTAGTGCTGACAGGGCTGATTTCACCCCTCCACTTT
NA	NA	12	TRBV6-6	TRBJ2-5	CASGGAGKTQYF	TGTGCCAGCGGGGGGGCGGGGAAGACCCAGTACTTC
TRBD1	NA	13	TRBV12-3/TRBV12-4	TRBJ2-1	CASSQDRAGEQFF	TGTGCCAGCAGTCAGGACAGGGCTGGGGAGCAGTTCTTC
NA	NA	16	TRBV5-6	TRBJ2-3	CASTTRSVYSTDTQYF	TGTGCCAGCACCACCCGGTCCGTCTACAGCACAGATACGCAGTATTTT
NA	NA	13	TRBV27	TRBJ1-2	CASSLVAGFGYTF	TGTGCCAGCAGTTTGGTCGCAGGGTTTGGCTACACCTTC
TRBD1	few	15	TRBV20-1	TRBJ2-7	CSAGIEMNRGYEQYF	TGCAGTGCGGGGATCGAAATGAACAGGGGGTACGAGCAGTACTTC
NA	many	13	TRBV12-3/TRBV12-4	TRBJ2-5	CASSPLRQETQYF	TGTGCCAGCAGTCCGCTCCGGCAAGAGACCCAGTACTTC
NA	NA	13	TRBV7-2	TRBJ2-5	CASSRDPEETQYF	TGTGCCAGCAGCCGGGACCCCGAGGAGACCCAGTACTTC
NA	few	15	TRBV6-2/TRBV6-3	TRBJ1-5	CASSRHRVSNQPQHF	TGTGCCAGCAGTCGACACCGGGTCAGCAATCAGCCCCAGCATTTT
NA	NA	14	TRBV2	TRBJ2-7	CASSLLGPLYEQYF	TGTGCCAGCAGTCTACTAGGACCCCTTTACGAGCAGTACTTC
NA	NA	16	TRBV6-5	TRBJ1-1	CASSYSFQGGNTEAFF	TGTGCCAGCAGTTACTCCTTCCAGGGTGGGAACACTGAAGCTTTCTTT
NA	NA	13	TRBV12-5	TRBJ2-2	CASGSGITGELFF	TGTGCTAGTGGTTCAGGGATCACCGGGGAGCTGTTTTTT
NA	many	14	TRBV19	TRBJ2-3	CASSPSGATDTQYF	TGTGCCAGTAGCCCATCCGGGGCCACAGATACGCAGTATTTT
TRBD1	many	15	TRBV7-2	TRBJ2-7	CASSLGAGGFYEQYF	TGTGCCAGCAGCTTAGGAGCAGGGGGTTTCTACGAGCAGTACTTC
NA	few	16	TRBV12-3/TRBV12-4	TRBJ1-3	CASRLLGQGSGNTIYF	TGTGCCAGCAGACTCCTGGGGCAAGGCTCTGGAAACACCATATATTTT
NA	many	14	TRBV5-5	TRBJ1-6	CASSPGTWDSPLHF	TGTGCCAGCAGCCCCGGGACCTGGGATTCACCCCTCCACTTT
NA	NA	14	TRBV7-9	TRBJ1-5	CASSTSEGDQPQHF	TGTGCCAGCAGCACATCAGAGGGAGATCAGCCCCAGCATTTT
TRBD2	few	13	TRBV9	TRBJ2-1	CASSVGGVNEQFF	TGTGCCAGCAGCGTTGGGGGGGTGAATGAGCAGTTCTTC
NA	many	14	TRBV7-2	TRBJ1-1	CASSLQLDDPRAFF	TGTGCCAGCAGCCTACAGCTTGACGACCCTCGTGCTTTCTTT
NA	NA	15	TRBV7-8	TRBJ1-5	CASSLSLGLNQPQHF	TGTGCCAGCAGCTTATCGCTAGGGCTTAATCAGCCCCAGCATTTT
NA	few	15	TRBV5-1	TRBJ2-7	CASSLAGRVTYEQYF	TGCGCCAGCAGCTTGGCGGGCAGGGTCACCTACGAGCAGTACTTC